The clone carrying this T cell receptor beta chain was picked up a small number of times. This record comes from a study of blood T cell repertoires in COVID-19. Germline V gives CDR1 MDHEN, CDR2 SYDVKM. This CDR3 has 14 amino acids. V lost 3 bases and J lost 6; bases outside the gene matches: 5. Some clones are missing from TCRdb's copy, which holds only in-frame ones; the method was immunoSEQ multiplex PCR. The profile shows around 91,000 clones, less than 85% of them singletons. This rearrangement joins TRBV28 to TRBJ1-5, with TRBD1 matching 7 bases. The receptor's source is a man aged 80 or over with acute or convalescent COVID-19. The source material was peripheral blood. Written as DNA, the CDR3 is TGTGCCAGCAGTTTGACAGGGAGTACTCAGCCCCAGCATTTT. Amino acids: CASSLTGSTQPQHF.